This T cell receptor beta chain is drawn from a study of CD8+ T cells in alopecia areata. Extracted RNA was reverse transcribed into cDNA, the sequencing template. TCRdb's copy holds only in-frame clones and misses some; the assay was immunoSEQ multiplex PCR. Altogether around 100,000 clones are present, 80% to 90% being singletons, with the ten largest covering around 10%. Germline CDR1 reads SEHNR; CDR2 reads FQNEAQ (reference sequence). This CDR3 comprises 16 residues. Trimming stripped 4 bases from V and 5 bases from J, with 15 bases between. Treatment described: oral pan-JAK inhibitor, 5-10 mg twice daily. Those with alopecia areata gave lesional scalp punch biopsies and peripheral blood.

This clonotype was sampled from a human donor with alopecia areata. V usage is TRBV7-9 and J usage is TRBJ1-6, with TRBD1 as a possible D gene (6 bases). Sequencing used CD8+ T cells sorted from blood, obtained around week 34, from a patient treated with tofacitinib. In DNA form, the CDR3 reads TGTGCCAGCAGCTACACCCGGGACATACATAATTCACCCCTCCACTTT. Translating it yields CASSYTRDIHNSPLHF.